These T cell receptor beta chains were read from a single sample in a study of OX40 agonist ivuxolimab in advanced cancers. The table came from immunoSEQ multiplex PCR; TCRdb's copy has only in-frame clones and leaves some out. The data hold fewer than 45,000 clones, with 84% observed a single time. The source material was CD4+ or CD8+ T cells sorted from blood, sampled in a trial of the OX40 agonist ivuxolimab. The receptors come from an adult with an advanced solid tumor such as melanoma, head and neck, liver or kidney cancer. Each CDR3 is given with its conserved first and last residue. A D gene is named only where the DNA matches it firmly. Clone size is given for some rows only: seen once, a few or many times, or a class if the clone is expanded.

-	TRBV6-5	TRBD1	16	TRBJ1-1	TGTGCCAGCAGTTTAATCCGACAGGGGTGGAACACTGAAGCTTTCTTT	CASSLIRQGWNTEAFF
-	TRBV5-1	-	16	TRBJ2-7	TGCGCCAGCAGCAAAGGACATTCGGAAACCTACGACGAGCAGTACTTC	CASSKGHSETYDEQYF
-	TRBV28	-	12	TRBJ2-3	TGTGCCAGCTTCCAGGGCCCAGATACGCAGTATTTT	CASFQGPDTQYF
-	TRBV27	-	14	TRBJ1-5	TGTGCCACCTACCCCACTGGGAGCGGGAAGCCCCAGCATTTT	CATYPTGSGKPQHF
-	TRBV10-1	TRBD2	14	TRBJ2-1	TGCGCCAGCAGTGTAAGCGGGAGGCCTAATGAGCAGTTCTTC	CASSVSGRPNEQFF
-	TRBV7-8	TRBD2	13	TRBJ2-5	TGTGCCAGCAGCTTTACGGGAGGAGAGACCCAGTACTTC	CASSFTGGETQYF
-	TRBV6-5	-	14	TRBJ2-1	TGTGCCAGCAGTTCCCCCCCCGGAAACAATGAGCAGTTCTTC	CASSSPPGNNEQFF
-	TRBV5-1	-	15	TRBJ1-3	TGCGCCAGCAGCTTGGATGTCACCTCTGGAAACACCATATATTTT	CASSLDVTSGNTIYF
-	TRBV7-3	-	16	TRBJ2-3	TGTGCCAGCAGCTTAACCCTAGCAGGGAGGACAGATACGCAGTATTTT	CASSLTLAGRTDTQYF
few	TRBV11-3	TRBD2	18	TRBJ2-3	TGTGCCAGCAGCCACGGGACTAGCGGGAGGGGTGTAGAAGATACGCAGTATTTT	CASSHGTSGRGVEDTQYF
once	TRBV11-2	-	16	TRBJ2-1	TGTGCCAGCAGCTGGAGCGGGACAGAGATGTACAATGAGCAGTTCTTC	CASSWSGTEMYNEQFF
-	TRBV5-4	-	14	TRBJ2-3	TGTGCCAGCAGCCCCGAGACCTACACAGATACGCAGTATTTT	CASSPETYTDTQYF
-	TRBV27	TRBD2	15	TRBJ2-7	TGTGCCAGCAGTGCCGTAGAAGCGGGAGGTGGCGAGCAGTACTTC	CASSAVEAGGGEQYF
-	TRBV5-8	-	17	TRBJ2-6	TGTGCCAGCAGCTTTCAAGGGTTGGATCCTGGGGCCAACGTCCTGACTTTC	CASSFQGLDPGANVLTF
-	TRBV5-1	TRBD2	14	TRBJ2-1	TGCGCCAGCAGCTTGGCGGCTAGCGGGAGTGTGCAGTTCTTC	CASSLAASGSVQFF
-	TRBV10-2	-	13	TRBJ1-5	TGCGCCACCCGGGGGGAGCTCAATCAGCCCCAGCATTTT	CATRGELNQPQHF
-	TRBV11-3	TRBD2	18	TRBJ2-1	TGTGCCAGCAGCCGAAACTATGGGGGTAGCGGGAATTACAATGAGCAGTTCTTC	CASSRNYGGSGNYNEQFF
-	TRBV5-1	-	14	TRBJ1-6	TGCGCCAGCAGCTTGACTACAGCAAATTCACCCCTCCACTTT	CASSLTTANSPLHF
-	TRBV6-5	-	13	TRBJ1-6	TGTGCCAGCAAGGCCCAGATCGGTTCACCCCTCCACTTT	CASKAQIGSPLHF
-	TRBV4-2	-	15	TRBJ2-3	TGTGCCAGCAGCCAAGAATCCCGAACACTGGGTACGCAGTATTTT	CASSQESRTLGTQYF
-	TRBV2	TRBD1	14	TRBJ1-1	TGTGCCAGCAGTGACCCCAGGGGGCTCACTGAAGCTTTCTTT	CASSDPRGLTEAFF
-	TRBV6-1	-	15	TRBJ2-2	TGTGCCAGCAGGCCATTGACAGAGAACACCGGGGAGCTGTTTTTT	CASRPLTENTGELFF
-	TRBV5-4	TRBD1	15	TRBJ1-1	TGTGCCAGCAGTGTACAGGGGGTTATGAACACTGAAGCTTTCTTT	CASSVQGVMNTEAFF
-	TRBV27	-	14	TRBJ2-7	TGTGCCAGCAGTTTGGTCATTAGCAGCTACGAGCAGTACTTC	CASSLVISSYEQYF
-	TRBV27	TRBD1	15	TRBJ2-1	TGTGCCAGCAAACTAGGTGGGACAGGGCTTAATGAGCAGTTCTTC	CASKLGGTGLNEQFF
-	TRBV7-6	-	17	TRBJ1-1	TGTGCCAGCAGCTTTTACGAGGGGTCCACGCGGAGCACTGAAGCTTTCTTT	CASSFYEGSTRSTEAFF
once	TRBV28	TRBD2	15	TRBJ2-2	TGTGCCAGCAGCCGGGCCGGGACTAGTGCCGGGGAGCTGTTTTTT	CASSRAGTSAGELFF
-	TRBV11-2	TRBD2	13	TRBJ2-3	TGTGCCAGCAACCGACTAGCAACAGATACGCAGTATTTT	CASNRLATDTQYF
-	TRBV10-3	TRBD2	18	TRBJ2-3	TGTGCCATCAGTGAGTCAACCTCCCTAGCGGGGAGAACAGATACGCAGTATTTT	CAISESTSLAGRTDTQYF
-	TRBV5-4	-	13	TRBJ1-1	TGTGCCAGCAGCTTGGGGGGGACCGGTGAAGCTTTCTTT	CASSLGGTGEAFF
-	TRBV29-1	-	15	TRBJ2-7	TGCAGCGTTGAAGAATGGCAGGGCCCCTTCTACGAGCAGTACTTC	CSVEEWQGPFYEQYF
-	TRBV19	-	15	TRBJ1-5	TGTGCCAGTAGTGCCGACCCTTACGGCAATCAGCCCCAGCATTTT	CASSADPYGNQPQHF
-	TRBV18	TRBD1	15	TRBJ1-1	TGTGCCAGCTCATCGCGGACAGGGACGAACACTGAAGCTTTCTTT	CASSSRTGTNTEAFF